The source of this T cell receptor (beta chain) is a study of cytomegalovirus exposure and HLA in healthy donors. In the study overall: Roughly 180 million T cells yielded 100 million or so unique TCR beta sequences in earlier analysis. Study results and limitations: The authors considered a cluster of highly shared sequence variants likely to be a sequencing artifact. The study listed roughly 150 cytomegalovirus-associated TCR beta chains. In an earlier analysis, most TCR beta V segments were productive about 87% or about 30% of the time.

Notes on this clone: Its antigen is unknown.

The CDR3 has 14 amino acids. Per germline, CDR1 MNHEY and CDR2 SMNVEV (reference sequence). The V segment lost 9 bases and the J segment 2 bases; nucleotides outside the gene matches: 6. Amplification used 60 Vbeta primers and 13 Jbeta primers. Sequencing used immunoSEQ multiplex PCR; TCRdb keeps in-frame clones, though not all of them. The table shows 150,000 or so clones, with about 74% occurring only once. The chain combines TRBV27 with TRBJ2-3; 9 nucleotides align to TRBD1. The material sequenced was PBMCs. The sequence was collected from a man aged 35 to 55 in good health and CMV-seropositive. CDR3 residues: CASKDRGPTDTQYF. Written as DNA, the CDR3 is TGTGCCAGTAAGGACAGGGGCCCCACAGATACGCAGTATTTT.